These T cell receptor delta chains were read from a single sample in a study of Vδ1+ human thymocytes. TCRdb reprocessed the multiplex PCR reads through CATT. Altogether 20,000 to 25,000 delta-chain clones are present, around 32% being singletons, with the ten largest covering 1.6%. Sequenced sample: Vdelta1+ gamma-delta thymocytes from the thymus. These TCRs come from a boy younger than two who had congenital heart surgery. The CDR3 runs from the conserved cysteine through the conserved F or W. The order of the fields is D gene, V gene, J gene, clone size, CDR3 protein, CDR3 DNA. The D gene is left open where the match is weak. Clone size, where shown, is once, few, many, or a class for clones that have expanded.

D: TRDD3
V: TRDV1
J: TRDJ1
size: .
CDR3: CALGENFLLGDRLYHTDKLIF
DNA: TGTGCTCTTGGGGAGAACTTCCTACTGGGGGATAGATTGTACCACACCGATAAACTCATCTTT

D: TRDD3
V: TRDV1
J: TRDJ1
size: .
CDR3: CALGEGATPTGGYTDKLIF
DNA: TGTGCTCTTGGGGAAGGGGCCACACCTACTGGGGGATACACCGATAAACTCATCTTT

D: TRDD3
V: TRAV29/DV5
J: TRDJ1
size: few
CDR3: CAASLLAGYGYTDKLIF
DNA: TGTGCAGCAAGCCTTTTAGCGGGATACGGGTACACCGATAAACTCATCTTT

D: TRDD3
V: TRDV1
J: TRDJ1
size: .
CDR3: CALGPFFLTGGYMGGTDKLIF
DNA: TGTGCTCTTGGGCCGTTCTTCCTTACTGGGGGATACATGGGAGGTACCGATAAACTCATCTTT

D: TRDD3
V: TRDV1
J: TRDJ1
size: few
CDR3: CALGNPDEGDTTDKLIF
DNA: TGTGCTCTTGGGAACCCGGACGAGGGGGATACAACCGATAAACTCATCTTT

D: TRDD3
V: TRDV1
J: TRDJ2
size: few
CDR3: CALGPRGQIPTGGPTAQLFF
DNA: TGTGCTCTTGGGCCTAGGGGCCAGATTCCTACTGGGGGACCCACAGCACAACTCTTCTTT

D: TRDD3
V: TRDV1
J: TRDJ1
size: few
CDR3: CALGLPDWGIRKLIF
DNA: TGTGCTCTTGGGCTTCCGGACTGGGGGATACGAAAACTCATCTTT

D: TRDD3
V: TRDV1
J: TRDJ1
size: .
CDR3: CALGEVPTGGYMGEDTDKLIF
DNA: TGTGCTCTTGGGGAAGTCCCTACTGGGGGATATATGGGGGAGGACACCGATAAACTCATCTTT

D: TRDD3
V: TRDV1
J: TRDJ1
size: few
CDR3: CALGERLREESGGSRAIDKLIF
DNA: TGTGCTCTTGGGGAACGACTCCGGGAGGAATCTGGGGGATCTAGGGCGATCGATAAACTCATCTTT

D: .
V: TRDV1
J: TRDJ1
size: .
CDR3: CALGEPLDGTDKLIF
DNA: TGTGCTCTTGGGGAACCTCTGGATGGGACCGATAAACTCATCTTT

D: TRDD3
V: TRDV1
J: TRDJ2
size: .
CDR3: CALGEEMLGARTAQLFF
DNA: TGTGCTCTTGGGGAAGAAATGCTGGGGGCCAGGACAGCACAACTCTTCTTT

D: .
V: TRDV1
J: TRDJ1
size: .
CDR3: CALGELKAGEWQLIF
DNA: TGTGCTCTTGGGGAACTAAAAGCGGGGGAGTGGCAACTCATCTTT

D: TRDD3
V: TRDV1
J: TRDJ1
size: many
CDR3: CALGEQATPNRPGIRPKLIF
DNA: TGTGCTCTTGGGGAACAGGCCACACCCAATCGGCCGGGGATACGGCCTAAACTCATCTTT

D: .
V: TRDV1
J: TRDJ1
size: many
CDR3: CALGNNFARGSYTDKLIF
DNA: TGTGCTCTTGGGAACAACTTCGCCCGGGGATCGTACACCGATAAACTCATCTTT

D: TRDD3
V: TRDV1
J: TRDJ1
size: .
CDR3: CALGEFITGGHDKLIF
DNA: TGTGCTCTTGGGGAATTTATCACTGGGGGTCACGATAAACTCATCTTT

D: .
V: TRDV1
J: TRDJ1
size: .
CDR3: CALGRDFILPSTGGRTDKLIF
DNA: TGTGCTCTTGGGAGGGATTTCATACTCCCTAGTACTGGAGGGCGTACCGATAAACTCATCTTT

D: .
V: TRDV1
J: TRDJ1
size: .
CDR3: CARGEGPHSPPYTDKLIF
DNA: TGTGCTCGTGGGGAAGGGCCACACTCCCCGCCGTACACCGATAAACTCATCTTT

D: .
V: TRDV1
J: TRDJ1
size: medium-sized
CDR3: CALGEPSAFSPWGCFTRLIF
DNA: TGTGCTCTTGGGGAACCCTCAGCCTTCTCACCCTGGGGATGCTTTACGCGGCTCATCTTT

D: .
V: TRDV1
J: TRDJ1
size: .
CDR3: CALGELALPLGGGGSAADKLIF
DNA: TGCGCTCTTGGGGAACTCGCGCTCCCCCTTGGAGGAGGGGGTTCCGCGGCCGATAAACTCATCTTT

D: TRDD3
V: TRDV1
J: TRDJ1
size: .
CDR3: CALGELQKHPLPYWGIRGTDKLIF
DNA: TGTGCTCTTGGGGAACTTCAAAAGCATCCCCTCCCTTACTGGGGGATACGGGGCACCGATAAACTCATCTTT

D: TRDD3
V: TRDV1
J: TRDJ1
size: few
CDR3: CALGELSRSFLQKLRLLGDTPKGHTDKLIF
DNA: TGTGCTCTTGGGGAACTCTCGCGGTCCTTCCTACAGAAGTTGAGGTTACTGGGGGATACGCCAAAAGGGCACACCGATAAACTCATCTTT

D: .
V: TRDV1
J: TRDJ1
size: .
CDR3: CALGEGSHTDKLIF
DNA: TGTGCTCTTGGGGAAGGGTCGCACACCGATAAACTCATCTTT

D: .
V: TRDV1
J: TRDJ1
size: .
CDR3: CALGERHRAGGGGKLIF
DNA: TGTGCTCTTGGGGAACGGCATCGAGCCGGTGGAGGTGGTAAACTCATCTTT

D: TRDD3
V: TRDV1
J: TRDJ1
size: .
CDR3: CALGELPVLGERATDKLIF
DNA: TGTGCTCTTGGGGAACTTCCGGTACTGGGGGAAAGGGCCACCGATAAACTCATCTTT

D: TRDD3
V: TRDV1
J: TRDJ1
size: .
CDR3: CALGSSGSCTGGYETLADKLIF
DNA: TGTGCTCTTGGGTCTAGTGGTAGTTGTACTGGGGGATACGAGACGTTGGCCGATAAACTCATCTTT

D: .
V: TRDV1
J: TRDJ1
size: few
CDR3: CALGELAVYTDKLIF
DNA: TGTGCTCTTGGGGAACTAGCCGTGTACACCGATAAACTCATCTTT

D: TRDD3
V: TRDV1
J: TRDJ1
size: few
CDR3: CALGGLDPRIAILGDTGVVTDKLIF
DNA: TGTGCTCTTGGGGGCCTAGATCCCCGAATCGCTATACTGGGGGATACGGGTGTGGTAACCGATAAACTCATCTTT

D: TRDD3
V: TRDV1
J: TRDJ1
size: .
CDR3: CALGDPPQQLGDQHRTDKLIF
DNA: TGTGCTCTTGGGGACCCCCCTCAACAACTGGGGGATCAACACCGCACCGATAAACTCATCTTT

D: TRDD3
V: TRDV1
J: TRDJ1
size: .
CDR3: CALGESGSIPLWGIRGPMYTDKLIF
DNA: TGTGCTCTTGGGGAATCCGGGTCCATTCCCCTCTGGGGGATACGCGGCCCGATGTACACCGATAAACTCATCTTT

D: TRDD3
V: TRDV2
J: TRDJ1
size: medium-sized
CDR3: CACDPMWYWGIEYTDKLIF
DNA: TGTGCCTGTGACCCTATGTGGTACTGGGGGATAGAGTACACCGATAAACTCATCTTT

D: TRDD2
V: TRDV1
J: TRDJ1
size: medium-sized
CDR3: CALGERKGLPYNDKLIF
DNA: TGTGCTCTTGGGGAACGAAAAGGCCTTCCTTATAACGATAAACTCATCTTT

D: .
V: TRDV1
J: TRDJ1
size: few
CDR3: CALGELRALWGGDLLYTDKLIF
DNA: TGCGCTCTTGGGGAACTAAGGGCCCTATGGGGGGGAGACCTCTTGTACACCGATAAACTCATCTTT

D: TRDD3
V: TRDV1
J: TRDJ1
size: .
CDR3: CALGVHPYWGILYTDKLIF
DNA: TGTGCTCTTGGGGTCCATCCTTACTGGGGGATTTTGTACACCGATAAACTCATCTTT

D: .
V: TRDV1
J: TRDJ1
size: .
CDR3: CALGQKGHSSRTYTDKLIF
DNA: TGTGCTCTTGGTCAAAAGGGTCATTCCTCACGGACCTACACCGATAAACTCATCTTT

D: TRDD3
V: TRDV1
J: TRDJ1
size: medium-sized
CDR3: CALGPYWGIRTDKLIF
DNA: TGTGCTCTTGGGCCCTACTGGGGGATAAGGACCGATAAACTCATCTTT

D: .
V: TRDV1
J: TRDJ1
size: .
CDR3: CALGEPSCQQRWGLCTDKLIF
DNA: TGTGCTCTTGGGGAGCCTTCCTGCCAGCAGAGGTGGGGGCTCTGCACCGATAAACTCATCTTT

D: TRDD3
V: TRDV1
J: TRDJ1
size: many
CDR3: CALGEGRLWVGNWGIPSKLIF
DNA: TGTGCTCTTGGGGAAGGTCGGCTCTGGGTAGGAAACTGGGGGATCCCCAGTAAACTCATCTTT

D: .
V: TRDV1
J: TRDJ1
size: few
CDR3: CALGELKSVAFLRVGGYRYTDKLIF
DNA: TGTGCTCTTGGGGAACTAAAGTCTGTGGCCTTCCTACGGGTTGGGGGATACCGGTACACCGATAAACTCATCTTT

D: .
V: TRDV1
J: TRDJ1
size: few
CDR3: CALGELEVCTDKLIF
DNA: TGTGCTCTTGGGGAACTAGAGGTTTGCACCGATAAACTCATCTTT

D: TRDD2
V: TRDV1
J: TRDJ1
size: once
CDR3: CALGKCTRAGLPKDTSTDKLIF
DNA: TGTGCTCTTGGGAAATGTACCAGAGCGGGCCTTCCTAAAGATACAAGCACCGATAAACTCATCTTT

D: .
V: TRDV1
J: TRDJ2
size: .
CDR3: CALGVMDLALPAQLFF
DNA: TGTGCTCTTGGGGTGATGGATCTCGCTTTGCCAGCACAACTCTTCTTT

D: TRDD3
V: TRDV1
J: TRDJ1
size: .
CDR3: CALGEGPRYLGGGITYTDKLIF
DNA: TGTGCTCTTGGGGAAGGGCCGAGATACCTTGGTGGGGGGATAACGTACACCGATAAACTCATCTTC

D: TRDD2
V: TRDV1
J: TRDJ1
size: .
CDR3: CALGDRSFLPGSGRWWKLIF
DNA: TGTGCTCTTGGGGACCGATCTTTCCTACCAGGTAGCGGGAGATGGTGGAAACTCATCTTT

D: TRDD3
V: TRDV1
J: TRDJ1
size: .
CDR3: CALGELAGYGTDKLIF
DNA: TGTGCTCTTGGGGAACTTGCAGGATACGGGACCGATAAACTCATCTTT

D: .
V: TRDV1
J: TRDJ1
size: .
CDR3: CALGNRPFFGAYTDKLIF
DNA: TGTGCTCTTGGGAACCGGCCCTTCTTCGGGGCATACACCGATAAACTCATCTTT

D: TRDD3
V: TRDV1
J: TRDJ1
size: medium-sized
CDR3: CALGEQTGGFHTDKLIF
DNA: TGTGCTCTTGGGGAACAAACTGGGGGATTCCACACCGATAAACTCATCTTT

D: TRDD2
V: TRDV1
J: TRDJ1
size: few
CDR3: CALGERLPSYSRWTDKLIF
DNA: TGTGCTCTTGGGGAAAGGCTGCCTTCCTACAGCCGTTGGACCGATAAACTCATCTTT

D: .
V: TRDV1
J: TRDJ1
size: many
CDR3: CALGELEYAFPAYWGQNTDKLIF
DNA: TGTGCTCTTGGGGAACTAGAATACGCCTTCCCCGCATACTGGGGTCAAAACACCGATAAACTCATCTTT